This TCR beta chain was profiled in a study of regulatory T cells in long-lasting Graves disease. Study-level background: Patients with new Graves' disease had used antithyroid drugs below 3 months.

General study findings and limits: Favoring TRBV28, TRBJ1-2 and TRBJ2-5 was a feature seen in persistent disease.

The junction had 5 bases not matched to a gene; V was cut back by 5 bases and J by 11 bases. CDR1 and CDR2 from the germline V gene are SGHDT and YYEEEE. CDR3 size: 12 residues. As to time point: newly diagnosed GD, antithyroid drugs for less than 3 months. From RNA extracted from PBMCs, the TCR library was made. A blood draw put about 10 milliliters of peripheral blood into EDTA tubes. There are many counts of this clonotype. Its antigen is unknown. Construction of the TCR beta libraries employed iRepertoire HTBI primers in conjunction with Arm-PCR of CDR3 regions. TCRdb re-derived calls from the multiplex PCR reads in MiXCR, one entry per CDR3 protein. Here the sample spans fewer than 550,000 distinct CDR3 sequences, about a sixth being singletons. In addition, the sample was reused for a study of T cells in Graves' hyperthyroidism and ophthalmopathy. From that second work: The primer set for the first-round RT-PCR of the TCR CDR3 was HTBI.

The sequence was obtained from a woman aged 18 to 35 with Graves disease. The sample in question was peripheral blood mononuclear cells (PBMCs), obtained at new diagnosis, from a patient treated with antithyroid drugs. This chain joins TRBV5-6 and TRBJ2-1, with TRBD1 identical over 9 bases. The CDR3 DNA reads TGTGCCAGCAGGCCCGGGACAGGGCAGCAGTTCTTC. This sequence encodes CASRPGTGQQFF.